One and the same sample provided the 32 T cell receptor beta chains below, sequenced in a study of response to subunit inactivated influenza vaccine. TCRdb fed the RT-PCR reads into MiXCR, producing one record per CDR3 protein. The sample records about 520,000 distinct CDR3 sequences, over 9.5% being singletons. The sample consisted of PBMCs from blood, taken about 6 weeks after vaccination. These receptors came from a middle-aged man who received an inactivated influenza vaccine.

Only a few counts were recorded for this clonotype. The chain employs TRBV18 and TRBJ2-3, with no clear D. V dropped 2 bases and J dropped 1 base, with 7 bases sitting between them. Germline V lookup: CDR1 KGHSH, CDR2 LQKENI. This CDR3 has 14 amino acids. In DNA, the CDR3 is TGTGCCAGCTCACCATTAATTGGCACAGATACGCAGTATTTT. This encodes CASSPLIGTDTQYF.

In this sample, this clonotype turned up many times. This sequence joins TRBV12-3 or TRBV12-4 and TRBJ2-7; D might be TRBD1 or TRBD2, each matching 7 bases. V lost 5 bases and J 3 bases, leaving 14 bases between the germline ends. The CDR3 contains 14 residues. In DNA, the CDR3 is TGTGCCAGCAGTCCCCAGGGGGGGTTCTACGAGCAGTACTTC. Its translation is CASSPQGGFYEQYF.

The chain combines TRBV4-1 with TRBJ2-3; D might be TRBD1 or TRBD2, each matching 5 bases. Trimming pared 0 bases from V and 4 bases from J, leaving 17 bases between. This CDR3 has 17 residues. Germline CDR1 MGHRA, CDR2 YSYEKL. As DNA, the CDR3 is TGCGCCAGCAGCCAAGATCGAGGGACCAATGTCGCAGATACGCAGTATTTT. Translating gives CASSQDRGTNVADTQYF.

This clonotype has just a few counts. The CDR3 region has the DNA TGTGCCAGCAGGAGTCTGGGGAACTACGAGCAGTACTTC. Translated, it gives CASRSLGNYEQYF. The chain recombines TRBV28 with TRBJ2-7; no definite D call. The V gene lost 6 bases and the J gene lost 3 bases, with 12 bases spanning the gap. Per germline, CDR1 MDHEN and CDR2 SYDVKM. The CDR3 extends over 13 amino acids.

The rearrangement links TRBV3-1 to TRBJ2-1; D perhaps matches TRBD1 (5 bases). This CDR3 contains 15 residues. The germline V gene has CDR1 LGHDT and CDR2 YNNKEL (reference sequence). Trimming took off 0 bases at V and 8 bases at J, with 14 bases between the two ends. The CDR3 here is CASSQEVSSRDEQFF. In DNA, the CDR3 is TGTGCCAGCAGCCAAGAAGTGAGTAGCAGGGATGAGCAGTTCTTC.

The chain has TRBV5-1 and TRBJ2-3; TRBD2 matches 10 bases. J gave up 5 bases and V 4 bases, and 7 bases lay outside the gene matches. Germline V gene lookup returns CDR1 SGHRS and CDR2 YFSETQ. The CDR3 is 15 residues long. The CDR3: CASSTLGLARDTQYF. In DNA form, the CDR3 reads TGCGCCAGCAGCACCTTGGGACTAGCGAGAGATACGCAGTATTTT.

This clonotype was seen repeatedly, ten times or more. The V and J genes are TRBV6-5 and TRBJ2-7; TRBD1 agrees at 10 bases. The germline gives CDR1 MNHEY, CDR2 SVGAGI. This CDR3 has 16 residues. Germline trimming cut 2 bases from V and 7 bases from J; bases unmatched to any gene: 11. The CDR3 protein is CASSYLTGGLVGEQYF. The CDR3 nucleotides read TGTGCCAGCAGTTACCTGACAGGGGGCCTGGTCGGGGAGCAGTACTTC.

This rearrangement joins TRBV20-1 to TRBJ2-2; D might be TRBD2 (6 bases). The CDR3 contains 16 residues. V was pared by 2 bases and J by 5 bases, with 18 bases between. Germline V gives CDR1 DFQATT, CDR2 SNEGSKA (reference sequence). CDR3 residues: CSARRALASRTGELFF. CDR3 DNA: TGCAGTGCTAGAAGGGCCCTAGCGTCGAGGACCGGGGAGCTGTTTTTT.

The rearrangement links TRBV11-2 to TRBJ2-1; D is unresolved. Trimming took 4 bases from V and 12 from J, leaving 10 bases between them. The germline CDR1 and CDR2 sequences are SGHAT and FQNNGV. This CDR3 comprises 11 residues. CDR3 residues: CASSSLLGQFF. The CDR3, as DNA: TGTGCCAGCAGCTCCCTTCTCGGGCAGTTCTTC.

The J gene is TRBJ2-7, the V gene TRBV5-5; no firm D call. Trimming shortened V by 0 bases and J by 2 bases, and 15 bases separated the two germline ends. The germline V gene has CDR1 SGHKS and CDR2 YYEKEE (reference sequence). This CDR3 comprises 16 residues. CDR3 nucleotide sequence: TGTGCCAGCAGCTTGGCCGTGGGCCTCGTCCCCTACGAGCAGTACTTC. It is translated as CASSLAVGLVPYEQYF.

V is TRBV20-1 and J is TRBJ2-7; maybe TRBD1 (6 bases). CDR3 length: 13 amino acids. Looked up from germline, CDR1 is DFQATT and CDR2 is SNEGSKA (reference sequence). The germline V and J ends were trimmed by 4 bases and 7 bases, with 17 bases remaining between them. The CDR3 nucleotides read TGCAGTGCTAACACAGGGACGGTTCCGGAGCAGTACTTC. Amino acid sequence: CSANTGTVPEQYF.

The chain carries TRBV4-1 and TRBJ2-2; TRBD2 agrees at 12 bases. This CDR3 is built from 21 residues. The V segment lost 0 bases and the J segment 1 base; nucleotides outside the gene matches: 12. The germline CDR1 and CDR2 sequences are MGHRA and YSYEKL. The CDR3 sequence: CASSQDLPASGGAGNTGELFF. Here the CDR3 DNA reads TGCGCCAGCAGCCAAGATCTGCCAGCTAGCGGGGGGGCCGGGAACACCGGGGAGCTGTTTTTT.

V is TRBV5-5 and J is TRBJ1-1, with 7 bases aligning to TRBD1. V trimming: 4 bases; J trimming: 4 bases; junction bases outside the gene matches: 7. Germline CDR1 SGHKS, CDR2 YYEKEE (reference sequence). This CDR3 is built from 14 residues. CDR3 in amino acids: CASSPLQGSTEAFF. The CDR3 DNA follows: TGTGCCAGCAGCCCGTTACAGGGGAGCACTGAAGCTTTCTTT.

This clonotype was observed at least ten times. The rearrangement joins TRBV20-1 to TRBJ2-1, with D maybe TRBD1 (6 bases). From germline, CDR1 is DFQATT and CDR2 SNEGSKA (reference sequence). The ends were cut back, 6 bases at V and 4 bases at J, with 16 bases in the middle. This CDR3 is built from 14 residues. The CDR3, as DNA: TGCAGTGCAAAGAGGGGGACCGGGTACAATGAGCAGTTCTTC. Residues: CSAKRGTGYNEQFF.

The gene calls are TRBV7-3 and TRBJ2-5; D perhaps matches TRBD2 (6 bases). V lost 5 bases, J lost 4 bases, and 29 bases lay in between. The CDR3 runs 19 residues. Germline V gives CDR1 SGHTA, CDR2 FQGTGA. The CDR3: CASSPGGSAYYTPRETQYF. CDR3 coding DNA: TGTGCCAGCAGCCCCGGGGGTAGCGCGTACTATACCCCAAGAGAGACCCAGTACTTC.

This clonotype was counted a few times. This chain joins TRBV20-1 and TRBJ2-7, with D possibly TRBD1 on 5 matching bases. This CDR3 contains 15 residues. V lost 0 bases and J lost 2, with 14 bases in between. The germline CDR1 and CDR2 sequences are DFQATT and SNEGSKA (reference sequence). The CDR3 nucleotides read TGCAGTGCTAGAGATTCGAGGACACTACCCTACGAGCAGTACTTC. Its protein product is CSARDSRTLPYEQYF.

The table lists this clonotype with many counts. The chain is built from TRBV7-9 and TRBJ2-7, with D possibly being TRBD2 (5 bases). Deletions cut 2 bases from V and 2 bases from J, with 10 bases between. CDR3 length equals 14 residues. Germline CDR1 SEHNR, CDR2 FQNEAQ (reference sequence). The CDR3 coding sequence is TGTGCCAGCAGCTTAAGTGCGGGCACCTACGAGCAGTACTTC. Protein sequence: CASSLSAGTYEQYF. The full variable domain, rest sourced from reference TRBV7-9 and TRBJ2-7, is DTGVSQNPRHKITKRGQNVTFRCDPISEHNRLYWYRQTLGQGPEFLTYFQNEAQLEKSRLLSDRFSAERPKGSFSTLEIQRTEQGDSAMYLCASSLSAGTYEQYFGPGTRLTVT.

The chain uses TRBV6-2 or TRBV6-3 and TRBJ2-1, with D unresolved. CDR3 length equals 11 residues. The V end was cut by 7 bases, the J end by 6 bases, with 7 bases between. Germline CDR1 MNHEY, CDR2 SVGEGT. The CDR3 DNA follows: TGTGCCAGCAAAGACATCAATGAGCAGTTCTTC. Its translation is CASKDINEQFF.

This clonotype appeared many times. The V and J genes are TRBV12-3 or TRBV12-4 and TRBJ1-2; 8 bases fit TRBD1. Unmatched junction bases numbered 6, after V lost 6 bases and J lost 0 bases. CDR3 length: 15 residues. This CDR3 is CASSPRQGTNYGYTF. The CDR3 DNA sequence: TGTGCCAGCAGCCCTCGACAGGGGACTAACTATGGCTACACCTTC.

The chain recombines TRBV20-1 with TRBJ2-5; tentative D call: TRBD2 (7 bases). Trimming removed 4 bases at V and 5 bases at J, with 11 bases between. The germline gives CDR1 DFQATT, CDR2 SNEGSKA (reference sequence). There are 12 residues in the CDR3. CDR3 coding DNA: TGCAGTGCTACCAGGGGAGGGGAGACCCAGTACTTC. This translates into CSATRGGETQYF.

This chain uses TRBV12-3 or TRBV12-4 with TRBJ2-1; D unclear. This CDR3 has 13 residues. V lost 7 bases, J lost 9 bases, and 16 bases lay in between. In nucleotides, the CDR3 is TGTGCCAGCACACTACGTTCTAGAACTGAGCAGTTCTTC. Translating gives CASTLRSRTEQFF.

V and J are TRBV7-8 and TRBJ2-1; TRBD1 matches 8 bases. After removal of 4 bases from V and 5 bases from J, the junction contained 7 bases not matched to a gene. This CDR3 is built from 15 residues. Germline lookup yields CDR1 SGHVS and CDR2 FQNEAQ. This CDR3 is CASSSTTGADNEQFF. The DNA for the CDR3 is TGTGCCAGCAGCTCGACGACAGGGGCAGACAATGAGCAGTTCTTC.

This clonotype was counted only a few times. The chain has TRBV28 and TRBJ1-2; 7 positions agree with TRBD1. Germline assignment: CDR1 MDHEN and CDR2 SYDVKM. J gave up 8 bases and V 4 bases, and 7 bases lay outside the gene matches. CDR3 length equals 13 residues. CDR3 protein: CASSSQGPGGYTF. The CDR3 DNA sequence: TGTGCCAGCAGTTCACAGGGGCCCGGCGGCTACACCTTC.

This chain uses TRBV6-1 with TRBJ1-2; D is unresolved. The CDR3 loop spans 14 amino acids. CDR1 and CDR2 (germline): MNHNS, SASEGT. V shed 10 bases and J shed 2 bases, with 17 bases lying between them. The CDR3 loop reads CAIKPDRGNYGYTF. CDR3 nucleotide sequence: TGTGCCATAAAGCCGGACCGTGGGAACTATGGCTACACCTTC.

In this sample, this clonotype turned up a few times. CDR3 nucleotide sequence: TGCGCCAGCAGCTTCATGCTTGGTGGAGCCGATACGCAGTATTTT. This gives the protein CASSFMLGGADTQYF. The chain couples TRBV5-1 to TRBJ2-3; no clear D. Trimming pared 2 bases from V and 6 bases from J, leaving 16 bases between. This CDR3 region has 15 residues. In germline, CDR1 is SGHRS, CDR2 YFSETQ.

V and J are TRBV7-9 and TRBJ2-7, with 7 bases matching TRBD1. CDR1 and CDR2 from the germline V gene are SEHNR and FQNEAQ (reference sequence). The CDR3 runs to 15 residues. With 5 bases clipped from V and 0 bases from J, the junction kept 7 bases outside the gene matches. In DNA, the CDR3 is TGTGCCAGCAGCGACAGGGATGTGGCCTCCTACGAGCAGTACTTC. It encodes CASSDRDVASYEQYF.

This clonotype has ten or more counts. V usage is TRBV6-5 and J usage is TRBJ2-1; no definite D call. V was cut by 8 bases and J by 8 bases, with 7 bases left in between. The germline CDR1 and CDR2 sequences are MNHEY and SVGAGI. The CDR3 covers 10 residues. The CDR3 region is CASGWDEQFF. The DNA for the CDR3 is TGTGCCAGCGGGTGGGATGAGCAGTTCTTC.

This clonotype was observed many times. CDR3 nucleotides: TGTGCCAGCAGTCCCCAGACTAGCGGCTACAATGAGCAGTTCTTC. It specifies CASSPQTSGYNEQFF. The chain is built from TRBV27 and TRBJ2-1, with 9 nucleotides matching TRBD2. CDR1 is MNHEY, CDR2 SMNVEV, per germline (reference sequence). CDR3 length: 15 residues. With 5 bases clipped from V and 3 bases from J, the junction kept 5 bases outside the gene matches.

The chain recombines TRBV7-9 with TRBJ1-6; no definite D call. Per the germline V gene, CDR1 is SEHNR and CDR2 is FQNEAQ (reference sequence). V shed 2 bases and J shed 9 bases, with 11 bases lying between them. The CDR3 is made up of 14 amino acids. CDR3 DNA: TGTGCCAGCAGCTTACGAGGGTGGGGTTCACCCCTCCACTTT. Its protein is CASSLRGWGSPLHF. Drawing the rest from reference TRBV7-9 and TRBJ1-6, the complete variable domain is DTGVSQNPRHKITKRGQNVTFRCDPISEHNRLYWYRQTLGQGPEFLTYFQNEAQLEKSRLLSDRFSAERPKGSFSTLEIQRTEQGDSAMYLCASSLRGWGSPLHFGNGTRLTVT.

This clonotype has ten or more counts. The gene calls are TRBV3-1 and TRBJ2-4; 10 positions match TRBD1. The CDR3 sequence is 16 residues long. Germline CDR1 is LGHDT and CDR2 is YNNKEL (reference sequence). The trim removed 4 bases at V and 9 bases at J, leaving 12 bases unmatched. In DNA form, the CDR3 reads TGTGCCAGCAGCCCTTGGACCGGGACAGGGGAGTGCATTCAGTACTTC. Translated: CASSPWTGTGECIQYF. The full variable domain, its missing parts supplied by reference TRBV3-1 and TRBJ2-4, is DTAVSQTPKYLVTQMGNDKSIKCEQNLGHDTMYWYKQDSKKFLKIMFSYNNKELIINETVPNRFSPKSPDKAHLNLHINSLELGDSAVYFCASSPWTGTGECIQYFGAGTRLSVL.

In this sample, this clonotype turned up many times. The chain recombines TRBV20-1 with TRBJ2-3; 8 bases align to TRBD1. Germline V gene lookup returns CDR1 DFQATT and CDR2 SNEGSKA (reference sequence). This CDR3 has 17 residues. The junction had 14 bases not matched to a gene; V was cut back by 0 bases and J by 6 bases. CDR3 in amino acids: CSARDPRTGTTVDTQYF. Written as DNA, the CDR3 is TGCAGTGCTAGAGATCCCCGGACAGGGACGACTGTGGATACGCAGTATTTT.

Many counts were recorded for this clonotype. The gene calls are TRBV12-3 or TRBV12-4 and TRBJ2-7; D unresolved. This CDR3 is built from 12 residues. The ends were cut back, 1 base at V and 7 bases at J, with 8 bases in the middle. The CDR3 sequence: CASSLGFKEQYF. The CDR3 nucleotides are TGTGCCAGCAGTTTAGGGTTTAAGGAGCAGTACTTC.